One and the same sample provided the 27 T cell receptor beta chains below, sequenced in a study of PD-1 blockade in mismatch repair-deficient tumors. Clones were read by immunoSEQ multiplex PCR, and TCRdb kept only the in-frame ones, dropping some. The sample has about 120,000 clones; around nine tenths are singletons. The sample in question was peripheral blood, obtained approximately 71 weeks after starting pembrolizumab. These TCRs come from an adult with mismatch repair-deficient cancer.

The V and J genes are TRBV12-5 and TRBJ1-2; D is uncertain. V shed 2 bases and J shed 4 bases, with 8 bases lying between them. The germline CDR1 and CDR2 sequences are LGHNT and FRNRAP. The CDR3 has 13 amino acids. This chain's CDR3 is CASGLKGSYGYTF. The CDR3 bases are TGTGCTAGTGGTTTGAAGGGAAGCTATGGCTACACCTTC.

The gene calls are TRBV4-1 and TRBJ2-5, with D maybe TRBD2 (6 bases). CDR1 MGHRA and CDR2 YSYEKL come from the germline V gene. V lost 3 bases to trimming and J lost 2 bases, with 13 bases between them. The CDR3 has 15 amino acids. The CDR3 sequence: CASSHLAGLQETQYF. The CDR3 DNA reads TGCGCCAGCAGCCATCTTGCGGGACTTCAAGAGACCCAGTACTTC.

The chain uses TRBV29-1 and TRBJ1-2; TRBD1 is a possible D gene (6 bases). V lost 5 bases and J lost 3, with 13 bases in between. The CDR3 consists of 13 residues. CDR1 SQVTM and CDR2 ANQGSEA come from the germline V gene. Here the CDR3 DNA reads TGCAGCGTTTCAGGGGTTCAGGACTATGGCTACACCTTC. Translating it yields CSVSGVQDYGYTF.

This clone is a singleton in its sample. The V call is TRBV6-5, the J call TRBJ2-7; TRBD2 matches at 7 bases. Germline V gene lookup returns CDR1 MNHEY and CDR2 SVGAGI. The ends lost 6 bases at V and 4 bases at J; junction bases unmatched: 9. This CDR3 region has 14 residues. CDR3 sequence reads: CASSGDGRKYEQYF. The CDR3 bases are TGTGCCAGCAGCGGGGACGGGAGGAAGTACGAGCAGTACTTC.

This chain links TRBV30 with TRBJ2-5; 10 bases line up with TRBD2. The CDR3 is 15 amino acids. CDR1 and CDR2 (germline): GTSNPN, SVGIG (reference sequence). V was pared by 0 bases and J by 5 bases, with 6 bases of the junction left unmatched. CDR3 in DNA: TGTGCCTGGAGTGTACTGGCTAGCGGGAGTGAGACCCAGTACTTC. It specifies CAWSVLASGSETQYF.

The V call is TRBV4-3, the J call TRBJ2-1; a weak D match, TRBD2 (7 bases). This CDR3 spans 16 amino acids. Trimming cost V 0 bases and J 7 bases, with 16 bases left between them. From germline, CDR1 is LGHNA and CDR2 YSLEER. The CDR3 protein is CASSQDRGGRRNEQFF. In DNA, the CDR3 is TGCGCCAGCAGCCAAGATAGGGGGGGGAGGAGGAATGAGCAGTTCTTC.

The gene calls are TRBV27 and TRBJ2-7; 7 bases line up with TRBD2. The germline CDR1 and CDR2 sequences are MNHEY and SMNVEV (reference sequence). This CDR3 contains 14 residues. Germline trimming cut 2 bases from V and 4 bases from J; bases unmatched to any gene: 5. DNA of the CDR3: TGTGCCAGCAGTTTAGGCAGCGGGGTGTACGAGCAGTACTTC. This sequence encodes CASSLGSGVYEQYF.

In its sample, this clone was seen a few times. The chain combines TRBV7-9 with TRBJ1-2; 9 bases are shared with TRBD1. CDR1 is SEHNR and CDR2 is FQNEAQ in the germline V gene (reference sequence). V was clipped by 6 bases and J by 8 bases; unmatched bases: 10. This CDR3 contains 14 residues. The CDR3 DNA follows: TGTGCCAGCAGGGAGGACAGGGGCAAGAGGGGCTACACCTTC. It codes for CASREDRGKRGYTF. Full variable domain (outside the CDR3, taken from reference TRBV7-9 and TRBJ1-2): DTGVSQNPRHKITKRGQNVTFRCDPISEHNRLYWYRQTLGQGPEFLTYFQNEAQLEKSRLLSDRFSAERPKGSFSTLEIQRTEQGDSAMYLCASREDRGKRGYTFGSGTRLTVV.

The V gene is TRBV5-4, the J gene TRBJ2-7, with 11 bases lining up with TRBD2. With 0 bases clipped from V and 2 bases from J, the junction kept 4 bases outside the gene matches. The CDR3 consists of 16 residues. Germline V gives CDR1 SGHNT, CDR2 YYREEE (reference sequence). Written as DNA, the CDR3 is TGTGCCAGCAGCTTGGTACTAGCGGGAGTTGCCTACGAGCAGTACTTC. It encodes CASSLVLAGVAYEQYF.

This CDR3 reads CASSLSSESSYNEQFF. The CDR3 coding sequence is TGTGCCAGCAGTTTATCTAGCGAGAGCTCCTACAATGAGCAGTTCTTC. The V call is TRBV27, the J call TRBJ2-1; TRBD2 is a possible D gene (5 bases). This CDR3 region has 16 residues. V was shortened by 0 bases and J by 0 bases, with 9 bases between the two germline ends. The germline gives CDR1 MNHEY, CDR2 SMNVEV (reference sequence).

This chain uses TRBV28 with TRBJ1-1; D unresolved. The CDR3 is made up of 13 amino acids. CDR1 is MDHEN, CDR2 SYDVKM, per germline. Trimming stripped 6 bases from V and 0 bases from J, with 8 bases between. CDR3 sequence (DNA): TGTGCCAGCAGCCTGGGATTGAACACTGAAGCTTTCTTT. Its translation: CASSLGLNTEAFF.

The chain is built from TRBV4-1 and TRBJ1-4, with D possibly matching TRBD1 (5 bases). The CDR3 is 15 amino acids. V was clipped by 0 bases and J by 8 bases, with 13 bases between them. Germline V gene lookup returns CDR1 MGHRA and CDR2 YSYEKL. The CDR3 DNA reads TGCGCCAGCAGCCAAGAGTGGGGGAGCACCGAAAAACTGTTTTTT. The encoded protein is CASSQEWGSTEKLFF.

V and J are TRBV7-9 and TRBJ2-7; maybe TRBD1 (5 bases). Per the germline V gene, CDR1 is SEHNR and CDR2 is FQNEAQ (reference sequence). The CDR3 covers 16 residues. Trimming shortened V by 0 bases and J by 1 base, and 13 bases separated the two germline ends. DNA of the CDR3: TGTGCCAGCAGCTTAGCGCAAGGGGCCACTTCCTACGAGCAGTACTTC. Translated: CASSLAQGATSYEQYF.

The rearrangement joins TRBV7-8 to TRBJ2-7; D may be TRBD2 (5 bases). The V gene's germline CDR1 is SGHVS and CDR2 FQNEAQ. V was clipped by 0 bases and J by 0 bases, with 6 bases between them. The CDR3 consists of 14 residues. In DNA, the CDR3 is TGTGCCAGCAGCTTAGCGGGGAGCTCCTACGAGCAGTACTTC. It is translated as CASSLAGSSYEQYF.

The rearrangement links TRBV27 to TRBJ2-5; 7 nucleotides line up with TRBD2. Germline lookup yields CDR1 MNHEY and CDR2 SMNVEV (reference sequence). This CDR3 spans 15 amino acids. Trimming removed 9 bases from V and 0 bases from J; junction bases left unmatched: 10. The CDR3 reads CASKPGGTYQETQYF. The CDR3 DNA is TGTGCCAGTAAACCGGGAGGAACGTACCAAGAGACCCAGTACTTC.

This chain links TRBV7-9 with TRBJ2-1, with 8 bases matching TRBD2. The CDR3 covers 15 residues. Germline V gene data show CDR1 as SEHNR and CDR2 as FQNEAQ (reference sequence). V shed 6 bases, J shed 8 bases, and the junction held 12 bases outside the gene matches. CDR3 amino acids: CASSESGTSPDEQFF. The CDR3 DNA sequence: TGTGCCAGCAGTGAATCCGGGACTAGTCCTGATGAGCAGTTCTTC.

The chain recombines TRBV7-3 with TRBJ2-7, with D possibly being TRBD2 (6 bases). CDR1 is SGHTA and CDR2 is FQGTGA in the germline V gene. CDR3 length: 15 residues. Trimming shortened V by 5 bases and J by 2 bases, and 16 bases separated the two germline ends. The CDR3 is CASSVNSGLPYEQYF. CDR3 nucleotides: TGTGCCAGCAGCGTGAACAGTGGACTACCCTACGAGCAGTACTTC.

The chain joins TRBV7-2 to TRBJ2-1; D is possibly TRBD1 (7 bases). Trimming left V 11 bases short and J 4 bases short, with 18 bases between. Germline loops: CDR1 SGHTA, CDR2 FQGNSA. There are 14 residues in the CDR3. The CDR3 region has the DNA TGTGCCGGGGGTGGAGGGGGCGCGTACAATGAGCAGTTCTTC. Encoded protein: CAGGGGGAYNEQFF. Using reference TRBV7-2 and TRBJ2-1 for the parts outside the CDR3, the full variable domain is GAGVSQSPSNKVTEKGKDVELRCDPISGHTALYWYRQSLGQGLEFLIYFQGNSAPDKSGLPSDRFSAERTGGSVSTLTIQRTQQEDSAVYLCAGGGGGAYNEQFFGPGTRLTVL.

V usage is TRBV30 and J usage is TRBJ2-3, with D maybe TRBD1 (5 bases). The germline V gene encodes CDR1 GTSNPN and CDR2 SVGIG (reference sequence). This CDR3 has 14 residues. Trimming left V 1 base short and J 0 bases short, with 8 bases between. The CDR3 sequence is CAWSGGASTDTQYF. Here the CDR3 DNA reads TGTGCCTGGAGTGGTGGGGCTAGCACAGATACGCAGTATTTT.

For the CDR3, the DNA is TGTGCCAGCAGCTCGTCTAGGTTGGAGCAGTACTTC. Amino acids: CASSSSRLEQYF. The rearrangement joins TRBV7-9 to TRBJ2-7; D unresolved. Deletions cut 4 bases from V and 7 bases from J, with 11 bases between. Germline V gene lookup returns CDR1 SEHNR and CDR2 FQNEAQ (reference sequence). This CDR3 contains 12 residues.

The gene calls are TRBV29-1 and TRBJ2-7; D is unclear. V was trimmed by 4 bases and J by 7 bases, leaving 11 bases between them. This CDR3 contains 11 residues. CDR1 SQVTM and CDR2 ANQGSEA come from the germline V gene. CDR3 sequence (DNA): TGCAGCGTTGGACCATCTGGTGAGCAGTACTTC. Its protein product is CSVGPSGEQYF.

In DNA form, the CDR3 reads TGTGCCAGTAGTCCCGGACAGGGGCTCGAGCAGTACTTC. This codes for CASSPGQGLEQYF. The rearrangement joins TRBV19 to TRBJ2-7, with 9 positions matching TRBD1. The junction had 5 bases not matched to a gene; V was cut back by 5 bases and J by 6 bases. The V gene's germline CDR1 is LNHDA and CDR2 SQIVND (reference sequence). This CDR3 comprises 13 residues. Supplemented by reference TRBV19 and TRBJ2-7, the full variable domain reads DGGITQSPKYLFRKEGQNVTLSCEQNLNHDAMYWYRQDPGQGLRLIYYSQIVNDFQKGDIAEGYSVSREKKESFPLTVTSAQKNPTAFYLCASSPGQGLEQYFGPGTRLTVT.

The chain carries TRBV13 and TRBJ1-1; 7 bases are shared with TRBD1. Germline trimming cut 0 bases from V and 5 bases from J; bases unmatched to any gene: 9. The CDR3 consists of 16 residues. Germline CDR1 reads PRHDT; CDR2 reads FYEKMQ (reference sequence). Written as DNA, the CDR3 is TGTGCCAGCAGCTTAGGCCGACAGGGTCTTGGGACTGAAGCTTTCTTT. Protein product: CASSLGRQGLGTEAFF.

CDR3 amino acids: CASSQYSIPGLAGEAYEQYF. The CDR3 coding sequence is TGCGCCAGCAGCCAATATTCCATCCCGGGACTAGCGGGAGAAGCCTACGAGCAGTACTTC. This chain links TRBV4-1 with TRBJ2-7; 14 nucleotides agree with TRBD2. The CDR3 is made up of 20 amino acids. After removal of 2 bases from V and 2 bases from J, the junction contained 14 bases not matched to a gene. Germline V gene data show CDR1 as MGHRA and CDR2 as YSYEKL.

This clone was seen just once. The chain uses TRBV6-5 and TRBJ2-7; 8 bases fit TRBD2. The CDR3 runs to 13 residues. Germline V CDR1 and CDR2: MNHEY, SVGAGI. The trim removed 9 bases at V and 7 bases at J, leaving 11 bases unmatched. DNA for the CDR3: TGTGCCAGTCAAAAGCGGGAGTCGGAGGAGCAGTACTTC. This codes for CASQKRESEEQYF.

The chain uses TRBV21-1 and TRBJ1-1; the table's TRBD1 call for D was not verified on the DNA. TRBV21-1 constitutes a pseudogene. This CDR3 has 14 residues. The CDR3 reads CASSSETGNTEAFF. The CDR3 coding sequence is TGTGCCAGCAGCAGCGAGACAGGTAACACTGAAGCTTTCTTT.

The gene calls are TRBV11-3 and TRBJ2-2; 7 nucleotides agree with TRBD1. CDR3 length equals 14 residues. Germline assignment: CDR1 SGHNT and CDR2 YENEEA. Unmatched junction bases numbered 2, after V lost 0 bases and J lost 7 bases. The CDR3 DNA sequence: TGTGCCAGCAGCTTAGAACAGGGGAGCGGGGAGCTGTTTTTT. The encoded protein is CASSLEQGSGELFF.